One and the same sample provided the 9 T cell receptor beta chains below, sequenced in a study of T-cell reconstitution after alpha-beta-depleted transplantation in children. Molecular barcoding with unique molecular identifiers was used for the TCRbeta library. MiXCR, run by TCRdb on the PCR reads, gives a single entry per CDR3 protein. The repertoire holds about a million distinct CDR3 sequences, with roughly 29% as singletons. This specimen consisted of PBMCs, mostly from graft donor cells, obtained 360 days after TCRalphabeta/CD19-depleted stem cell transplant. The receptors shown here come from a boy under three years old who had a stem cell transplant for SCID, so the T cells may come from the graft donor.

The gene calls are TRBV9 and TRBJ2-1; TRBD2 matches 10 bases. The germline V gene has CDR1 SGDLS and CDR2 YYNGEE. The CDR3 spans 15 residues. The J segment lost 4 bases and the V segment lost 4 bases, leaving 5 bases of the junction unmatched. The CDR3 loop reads CASSPSGGNYNEQFF. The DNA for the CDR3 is TGTGCCAGCAGCCCTAGCGGGGGCAATTACAATGAGCAGTTCTTC.

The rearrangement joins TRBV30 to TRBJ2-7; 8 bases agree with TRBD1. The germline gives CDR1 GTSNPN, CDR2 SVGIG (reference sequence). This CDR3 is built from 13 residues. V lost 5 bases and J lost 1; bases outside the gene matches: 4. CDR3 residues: CAWDRGRSYEQYF. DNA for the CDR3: TGTGCCTGGGACAGGGGAAGGTCCTACGAGCAGTACTTC.

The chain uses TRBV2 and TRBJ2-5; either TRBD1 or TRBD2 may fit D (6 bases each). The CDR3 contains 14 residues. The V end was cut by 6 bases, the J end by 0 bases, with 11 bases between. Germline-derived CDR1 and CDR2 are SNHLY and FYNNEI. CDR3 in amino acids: CASRRGVNQETQYF. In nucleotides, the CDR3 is TGTGCCAGCAGGAGGGGGGTAAACCAAGAGACCCAGTACTTC.

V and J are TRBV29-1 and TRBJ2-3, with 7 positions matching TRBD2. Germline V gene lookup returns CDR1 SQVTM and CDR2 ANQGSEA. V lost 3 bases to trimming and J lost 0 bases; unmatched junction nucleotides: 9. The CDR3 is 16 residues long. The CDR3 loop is CSVEVAPGGSTDTQYF. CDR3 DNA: TGCAGCGTTGAGGTCGCGCCGGGGGGAAGCACAGATACGCAGTATTTT.

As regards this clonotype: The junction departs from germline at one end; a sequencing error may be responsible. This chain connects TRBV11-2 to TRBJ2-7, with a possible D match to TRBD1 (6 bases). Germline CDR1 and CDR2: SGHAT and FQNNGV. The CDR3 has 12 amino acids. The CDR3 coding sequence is TGTGCCAGCAGTTCTCCCCCGGGACATTCCCACTTC. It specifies CASSSPPGHSHF.

CDR3 protein: CASSWLTNEQYF. The CDR3 DNA reads TGTGCCAGCAGTTGGTTGACCAACGAGCAGTACTTC. The chain joins TRBV6-6 to TRBJ2-7; no clear D. The V end lost 4 bases, the J end lost 5 bases, and 9 bases lay between the germline ends. The CDR3 loop spans 12 amino acids. From germline, CDR1 is MNHNY and CDR2 SVGAGI (reference sequence).

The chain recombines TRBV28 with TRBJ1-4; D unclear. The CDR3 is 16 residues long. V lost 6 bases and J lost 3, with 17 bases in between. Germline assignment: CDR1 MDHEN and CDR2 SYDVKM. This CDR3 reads CASSPSVRLSNEKLFF. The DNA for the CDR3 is TGTGCCAGCAGCCCAAGTGTTAGGCTTTCTAATGAAAAACTGTTTTTT. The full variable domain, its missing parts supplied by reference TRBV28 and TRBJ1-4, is DVKVTQSSRYLVKRTGEKVFLECVQDMDHENMFWYRQDPGLGLRLIYFSYDVKMKEKGDIPEGYSVSREKKERFSLILESASTNQTSMYLCASSPSVRLSNEKLFFGSGTQLSVL.

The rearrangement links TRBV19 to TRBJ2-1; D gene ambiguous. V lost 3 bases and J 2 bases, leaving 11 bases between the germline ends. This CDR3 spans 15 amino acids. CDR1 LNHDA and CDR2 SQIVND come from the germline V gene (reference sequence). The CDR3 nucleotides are TGTGCCAGTAGTATTACACCGAACACCTACAATGAGCAGTTCTTC. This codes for CASSITPNTYNEQFF.

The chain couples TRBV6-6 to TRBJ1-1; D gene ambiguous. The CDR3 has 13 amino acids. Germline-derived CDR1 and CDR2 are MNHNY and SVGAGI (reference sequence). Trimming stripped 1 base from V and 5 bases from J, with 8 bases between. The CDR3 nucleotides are TGTGCCAGCAGTTACTTTATGGAGACTGAAGCTTTCTTT. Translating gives CASSYFMETEAFF.